Listed here are 26 T cell receptor beta chains from one sample, sequenced in a study of early T cells in non-severe SARS-CoV-2 infection. TCRdb re-called the 5' RACE reads through MiXCR, storing one row per CDR3 protein. The sample includes tens of thousands of distinct CDR3 sequences, around 10% seen only once; the top ten take roughly 10%. Sequencing was done on a sample of whole blood. The receptors originated from an adult who was a healthcare worker with PCR-confirmed SARS-CoV-2 infection or an uninfected control (not recorded which).

This clonotype was picked up a small number of times. The rearrangement links TRBV6-5 to TRBJ2-1; D possibly matches TRBD1 or TRBD2 (5 bases each). The CDR3 is 16 residues long. The germline gives CDR1 MNHEY, CDR2 SVGAGI. V dropped 0 bases and J dropped 2 bases, with 11 bases sitting between them. For the CDR3, the DNA is TGTGCCAGCAGTTACTCGGGGACGTTTGCCTACAATGAGCAGTTCTTC. Amino acid sequence: CASSYSGTFAYNEQFF.

This clonotype was seen many times. This chain connects TRBV28 to TRBJ1-2; a possible D gene is TRBD1 (5 bases). The germline CDR1 and CDR2 sequences are MDHEN and SYDVKM. The length of the CDR3 is 14 residues. V was cut by 6 bases and J by 4 bases, with 15 bases left in between. CDR3 amino acids: CASRNVGQIYGYTF. The DNA for the CDR3 is TGTGCCAGCAGGAACGTGGGGCAAATCTATGGCTACACCTTC.

This clonotype has at least ten counts. This rearrangement joins TRBV20-1 to TRBJ2-2, with a weak D call TRBD1 (5 bases). The CDR3 is 12 residues long. The V gene's germline CDR1 is DFQATT and CDR2 SNEGSKA (reference sequence). V lost 5 bases and J lost 6, with 10 bases in between. The CDR3 reads CSAPDRPGELFF. CDR3 coding DNA: TGCAGTGCTCCAGACAGACCCGGGGAGCTGTTTTTT.

The genes are TRBV5-4 and TRBJ1-1; D unclear. CDR3 length: 14 residues. Deletions cut 4 bases from V and 1 base from J, with 11 bases between. CDR1 is SGHNT and CDR2 is YYREEE in the germline V gene (reference sequence). The DNA of the CDR3 is TGTGCCAGCAGCCCTCCCAACCGGAACACTGAAGCTTTCTTT. Translated, it gives CASSPPNRNTEAFF.

This clonotype appeared many times. The CDR3 nucleotides are TGCGCCAGTGGGCCCGGGACGGCGATCAATGAGCAGTTCTTC. Protein: CASGPGTAINEQFF. The chain couples TRBV10-1 to TRBJ2-1, with D perhaps being TRBD1 or TRBD2 (5 bases each). In germline, CDR1 is WNHNN, CDR2 SYGVQD (reference sequence). Trimming cost V 9 bases and J 6 bases, with 18 bases left between them. The length of the CDR3 is 14 residues.

The rearrangement uses TRBV18 and TRBJ1-2, with TRBD1 matching 7 bases. There are 16 residues in the CDR3. The germline CDR1 and CDR2 sequences are KGHSH and LQKENI. V was clipped by 1 base and J by 4 bases; unmatched bases: 9. CDR3 bases: TGTGCCAGCTCACCACGAGGAGGGGGCGCAGGCTATGGCTACACCTTC. Amino acid sequence: CASSPRGGGAGYGYTF.

This clonotype was detected ten times or more. The rearrangement uses TRBV6-8 and TRBJ2-3; TRBD2 agrees at 11 bases. Per germline, CDR1 MNHGY and CDR2 SAAAGT. This CDR3 spans 18 amino acids. The V gene end was trimmed by 2 bases and the J gene end by 2 bases; junction bases not matched to a gene: 9. CDR3: CASSYPPVSGGDTDTQYF. The CDR3 DNA is TGTGCCAGCAGTTACCCCCCTGTTAGCGGGGGGGACACAGATACGCAGTATTTT.

The chain employs TRBV7-3 and TRBJ2-1; perhaps TRBD1 as D (5 bases). V was clipped by 6 bases and J by 2 bases, with 14 bases between them. The CDR3 runs 15 residues. The germline CDR1 and CDR2 sequences are SGHTA and FQGTGA. For the CDR3, the DNA is TGTGCCAGCAGTTGGGGCGCAGGGCCCTACAATGAGCAGTTCTTC. Its protein is CASSWGAGPYNEQFF.

This clonotype was detected many times. V is TRBV28 and J is TRBJ2-7, with D tentatively TRBD2 (6 bases). The V gene lost 5 bases and the J gene lost 0 bases, with 14 bases spanning the gap. From germline, CDR1 is MDHEN and CDR2 SYDVKM. CDR3 size: 15 residues. CDR3 loop: CASSIPAGGSYEQYF. CDR3 in DNA: TGTGCCAGCAGTATCCCAGCGGGCGGCTCCTACGAGCAGTACTTC.

This clonotype was counted between two and nine times. The V gene is TRBV20-1, the J gene TRBJ1-6, with 9 bases that match TRBD1. The CDR3 sequence is 16 residues long. Germline V gene data show CDR1 as DFQATT and CDR2 as SNEGSKA (reference sequence). The trim removed 5 bases at V and 9 bases at J, leaving 14 bases unmatched. CDR3 coding DNA: TGCAGTGCTGACTCCCCGGACAGGGGAGGAAGTTCACCCCTCCACTTT. Translated, it gives CSADSPDRGGSSPLHF.

Only a few counts were recorded for this clonotype. The DNA of the CDR3 is TGTGCCAGCAGTTACCTCGGACAGGGTCAGAGGAACACTGAAGCTTTCTTT. The encoded protein is CASSYLGQGQRNTEAFF. The rearrangement uses TRBV6-4 and TRBJ1-1, with 8 bases that match TRBD1. The length of the CDR3 is 17 residues. V trimming: 5 bases; J trimming: 1 base; junction bases outside the gene matches: 12. The germline V gene has CDR1 MRHNA and CDR2 SNTAGT.

At least ten counts were recorded for this clonotype. The CDR3 coding sequence is TGTGCCAGCAGTTACGGGGGACGTACGACATCCTACGAGCAGTACTTC. Residues: CASSYGGRTTSYEQYF. V gene TRBV6-6 combines with J gene TRBJ2-7; the D call may be TRBD1 or TRBD2 (5 bases each). Germline values: CDR1 MNHNY, CDR2 SVGAGI (reference sequence). The length of the CDR3 is 16 residues. The V gene lost 2 bases and the J gene lost 1 base, with 15 bases spanning the gap.

The chain carries TRBV20-1 and TRBJ1-4, with D unresolved. There are 13 residues in the CDR3. The V gene's germline CDR1 is DFQATT and CDR2 SNEGSKA (reference sequence). V shed 3 bases and J shed 7 bases, with 12 bases lying between them. This chain's CDR3 is CSASAVVGEKLFF. The CDR3 DNA follows: TGCAGTGCTAGTGCGGTGGTCGGTGAAAAACTGTTTTTT.

This clonotype was seen only a few times. The chain employs TRBV9 and TRBJ1-5; a weak D match, TRBD1 (6 bases). The V end was cut by 0 bases, the J end by 4 bases, with 11 bases between. The CDR3 runs 15 residues. The V gene's germline CDR1 is SGDLS and CDR2 YYNGEE. Here the CDR3 DNA reads TGTGCCAGCAGCGTAGGTGGGGGGGCTAATCAGCCCCAGCATTTT. Translated, it gives CASSVGGGANQPQHF.

This clonotype was found many times. J is TRBJ1-5 and V is TRBV6-1; D ambiguous. The CDR3 extends over 14 amino acids. Looked up from germline, CDR1 is MNHNS and CDR2 is SASEGT. V lost 6 bases to trimming and J lost 1 base, with 10 bases between them. The DNA for the CDR3 is TGTGCCAGCAGCAACGGTTGGAGCAATCAGCCCCAGCATTTT. Translation gives CASSNGWSNQPQHF.

This chain links TRBV7-6 with TRBJ2-5; unclear D gene. Germline V gene lookup returns CDR1 SGHVS and CDR2 FNYEAQ. Trimming removed 1 base at V and 3 bases at J, with 15 bases between. The CDR3 length is 16 residues. CDR3 loop: CASSLGIRDFEETQYF. In DNA form, the CDR3 reads TGTGCCAGCAGCTTAGGTATAAGGGATTTCGAAGAGACCCAGTACTTC.

About this clonotype itself: A much larger clone differs by one base, so this may be a read error. The chain uses TRBV7-9 and TRBJ2-3; D is ambiguous. CDR3 length: 13 amino acids. The germline gives CDR1 SEHNR, CDR2 FQNEAQ (reference sequence). CDR3 region: CTSSPTGTDTQYF. DNA of the CDR3: TGTACCAGCAGCCCGACTGGCACAGATACGCAGTATTTT.

The rearrangement links TRBV6-4 to TRBJ2-1; maybe TRBD2 (6 bases). V was clipped by 0 bases and J by 0 bases, with 6 bases between them. Germline CDR1 and CDR2: MRHNA and SNTAGT. This CDR3 contains 15 residues. The CDR3 spells CASSDSAGSYNEQFF. In DNA form, the CDR3 reads TGTGCCAGCAGTGACTCAGCGGGCTCCTACAATGAGCAGTTCTTC.

This clonotype has only a few counts. This chain uses TRBV10-3 with TRBJ2-2; D is undetermined. The CDR3 runs to 14 residues. The germline gives CDR1 ENHRY, CDR2 SYGVKD. Trimming removed 2 bases from V and 2 bases from J, with 6 bases in between. CDR3 sequence: CAISERKNTGELFF. CDR3 coding DNA: TGTGCCATCAGTGAGAGGAAAAACACCGGGGAGCTGTTTTTT.

For this clonotype: Just one base apart from a much larger clone, this may be a read error. This chain uses TRBV4-1 with TRBJ2-5; the D gene is possibly TRBD1 (6 bases). CDR3 length equals 14 residues. Germline loops: CDR1 MGHRA, CDR2 YSYEKL. The CDR3 loop is CVSSPGQHKETQYF. The DNA of the CDR3 is TGCGTCAGCAGCCCCGGACAGCACAAGGAGACCCAGTACTTC.

This clonotype has at least ten counts. This chain connects TRBV20-1 to TRBJ2-7; TRBD1 or TRBD2 may be the D gene (6 bases each). The CDR3 contains 13 residues. V lost 3 bases and J lost 6, with 15 bases in between. Germline V CDR1 and CDR2: DFQATT, SNEGSKA (reference sequence). The DNA of the CDR3 is TGCAGTGCTAGTGGAGGGGGACCCCTCGAGCAGTACTTC. Its translation is CSASGGGPLEQYF.

This clonotype was counted at least ten times. The rearrangement links TRBV4-2 to TRBJ1-4; D is uncertain. The germline V gene has CDR1 LGHNA and CDR2 YNFKEQ. The CDR3 covers 17 residues. V lost 0 bases and J 0 bases, leaving 11 bases between the germline ends. CDR3 DNA sequence: TGTGCCAGCAGCCAAGAACAAACGGGTCCAACTAATGAAAAACTGTTTTTT. Translation gives CASSQEQTGPTNEKLFF.

Many counts were recorded for this clonotype. The chain has TRBV5-1 and TRBJ2-2; 12 bases map to TRBD2. J lost 1 base, V lost 4 bases, and 2 bases had no gene match. The CDR3 extends over 16 amino acids. Germline-derived CDR1 and CDR2 are SGHRS and YFSETQ. The CDR3 is CASSPGLAGNTGELFF. The DNA of the CDR3 is TGCGCCAGCAGCCCGGGACTAGCGGGGAACACCGGGGAGCTGTTTTTT.

The V call is TRBV28, the J call TRBJ1-1; no reliable D call. Deletions cut 7 bases from V and 9 bases from J, with 12 bases between. The CDR3 is made up of 11 amino acids. Germline CDR1 is MDHEN and CDR2 is SYDVKM. DNA for the CDR3: TGTGCCAGCACCTGGACCAGAAAAGCTTTCTTT. Protein sequence: CASTWTRKAFF.

This clonotype was picked up a small number of times. The rearrangement links TRBV7-9 to TRBJ2-3; 8 bases match TRBD2. Germline V gene sequence: CDR1 SEHNR, CDR2 FQNEAQ (reference sequence). Trimming cost V 6 bases and J 5 bases; bases outside gene matches: 7. This CDR3 comprises 14 residues. CDR3 DNA sequence: TGTGCCAGCAGTCATAGCGGGATTGGAGATACGCAGTATTTT. Translation: CASSHSGIGDTQYF. Drawing the rest from reference TRBV7-9 and TRBJ2-3, the complete variable domain is DTGVSQNPRHKITKRGQNVTFRCDPISEHNRLYWYRQTLGQGPEFLTYFQNEAQLEKSRLLSDRFSAERPKGSFSTLEIQRTEQGDSAMYLCASSHSGIGDTQYFGPGTRLTVL.

Only a few counts were recorded for this clonotype. One end of the junction varies from germline; a read error may be responsible. The chain is built from TRBV28 and TRBJ2-7; perhaps D is TRBD1 or TRBD2 (6 bases each). The CDR3 consists of 14 residues. The germline CDR1 and CDR2 sequences are MDHEN and SYDVKM. CDR3 residues: CASSFGGYAGEQYF. The CDR3 DNA is TGCGCCAGCAGTTTTGGGGGCTATGCGGGGGAGCAGTACTTC.